A single sample gave rise to the 12 T cell receptor beta chains below, sequenced in a study of blood T cell repertoires in COVID-19. TCRdb's copy holds only in-frame clones and misses some; the assay was immunoSEQ multiplex PCR. The sample has over 400,000 clones; 70% to 90% are singletons. Sequenced sample: peripheral blood. The receptors derive from a human donor in a cohort sampled during active COVID-19.

The rearrangement uses TRBV25-1 and TRBJ2-4, with 7 bases aligning to TRBD2. The V gene end was trimmed by 6 bases and the J gene end by 7 bases; junction bases not matched to a gene: 12. Germline CDR1 MGHDK, CDR2 SYGVNS. This CDR3 has 15 amino acids. The CDR3 DNA reads TGTGCCAGCAGCGCCCCAGAAGGACTAGTGAACATTCAGTACTTC. Its protein product is CASSAPEGLVNIQYF.

The V and J genes are TRBV3-1 (or the pseudogene TRBV3-2) and TRBJ1-3, with a possible D match to TRBD1 (6 bases). Trimming stripped 1 base from V and 0 bases from J, with 10 bases between. The CDR3 totals 16 residues. CDR1 is LGHDT, CDR2 YNNKEL, per germline (reference sequence). As DNA, the CDR3 is TGTGCCAGCAGCCAAGGCACAGGGAGCTCTGGAAACACCATATATTTT. It yields the protein CASSQGTGSSGNTIYF.

The V gene is TRBV6-1, the J gene TRBJ1-5; TRBD1 aligns across 10 bases. The CDR3 is 17 amino acids. CDR1 and CDR2 from the germline V gene are MNHNS and SASEGT. Unmatched junction bases numbered 10, after V lost 4 bases and J lost 4 bases. CDR3 bases: TGTGCCAGCAGTGCCGGGACAGGGGTATGGGGAAATCAGCCCCAGCATTTT. It codes for CASSAGTGVWGNQPQHF.

This clone was counted a single time. Here the CDR3 reads CASSLFLAGEETQYF. The CDR3 nucleotides are TGTGCCAGCAGCTTATTTCTAGCGGGGGAAGAGACCCAGTACTTC. The chain combines TRBV5-4 with TRBJ2-5, with TRBD2 identical over 10 bases. Germline V gene data show CDR1 as SGHNT and CDR2 as YYREEE (reference sequence). V dropped 2 bases and J dropped 3; count of bases not matched to a gene: 4. The CDR3 contains 15 residues.

This clone was counted only a few times. The chain is built from TRBV19 and TRBJ1-1, with D unresolved. The CDR3 consists of 11 residues. V was trimmed by 9 bases and J by 11 bases, leaving 16 bases between them. The germline V gene has CDR1 LNHDA and CDR2 SQIVND (reference sequence). The CDR3: CASRQHSWAFF. DNA for the CDR3: TGTGCCAGCCGACAACACTCCTGGGCTTTCTTT.

This chain uses TRBV29-1 with TRBJ1-1; 7 bases line up with TRBD1. V lost 7 bases and J lost 1; bases outside the gene matches: 9. Germline CDR1 and CDR2: SQVTM and ANQGSEA. CDR3 length: 14 amino acids. The CDR3 DNA reads TGCAGCGCCGACTCTGGACAGGCGAACACTGAAGCTTTCTTT. This translates into CSADSGQANTEAFF.

Of note for this clone: Sequence at one end of the junction differs from germline and may be a read error. The chain uses TRBV3-1 (or the pseudogene TRBV3-2) and TRBJ1-2, with 8 positions matching TRBD1. Germline V gives CDR1 LGHDT, CDR2 YNNKEL (reference sequence). This CDR3 contains 12 residues. The CDR3 region has the DNA TGTGCCAGCACACACAGGGGGTCCCCCTCTAACTTC. Its protein is CASTHRGSPSNF.

The gene calls are TRBV27 and TRBJ2-5; weak D call: TRBD2 (6 bases). From germline, CDR1 is MNHEY and CDR2 SMNVEV (reference sequence). V shed 7 bases and J shed 9 bases, with 21 bases lying between them. This CDR3 has 14 amino acids. Written as DNA, the CDR3 is TGTGCCAGCACCTCCGGGGCGGGACTGGGGGCCCAGTACTTC. It yields the protein CASTSGAGLGAQYF.

V and J are TRBV11-2 and TRBJ2-1; 11 bases are a match to TRBD1. There are 19 residues in the CDR3. V lost 5 bases and J lost 8; bases outside the gene matches: 20. Per the germline V gene, CDR1 is SGHAT and CDR2 is FQNNGV. The CDR3: CASSQRAIPTGTGGDEQFF. In DNA form, the CDR3 reads TGTGCCAGCAGCCAGCGCGCTATTCCAACCGGGACAGGGGGTGATGAGCAGTTCTTC. Filled out from reference TRBV11-2 and TRBJ2-1, the complete variable domain reads EAGVAQSPRYKIIEKRQSVAFWCNPISGHATLYWYQQILGQGPKLLIQFQNNGVVDDSQLPKDRFSAERLKGVDSTLKIQPAKLEDSAVYLCASSQRAIPTGTGGDEQFFGPGTRLTVL.

The chain couples TRBV24-1 to TRBJ1-1; D not certain. Germline assignment: CDR1 KGHDR and CDR2 SFDVKD. The length of the CDR3 is 13 residues. Trimming shortened V by 7 bases and J by 1 base, and 9 bases separated the two germline ends. The chain's CDR3 is CATRAGSNTEAFF. DNA for the CDR3: TGTGCCACCAGGGCAGGATCGAACACTGAAGCTTTCTTT.

The V gene is TRBV18, the J gene TRBJ1-1, with D possibly TRBD1 on 6 matching bases. Germline V gives CDR1 KGHSH, CDR2 LQKENI. V was pared by 6 bases and J by 1 base, with 12 bases between. This CDR3 contains 14 residues. The CDR3 sequence: CASSYGGRNTEAFF. The CDR3 DNA reads as TGTGCCAGCTCGTATGGGGGCAGGAACACTGAAGCTTTCTTT.

The chain employs TRBV9 and TRBJ1-3; a possible D gene is TRBD1 (5 bases). Germline CDR1 reads SGDLS; CDR2 reads YYNGEE. V was pared by 3 bases and J by 0 bases, with 10 bases between. The CDR3 runs to 15 residues. For the CDR3, the DNA is TGTGCCAGCAGCGGGGGGACTGTCTCTGGAAACACCATATATTTT. Protein sequence: CASSGGTVSGNTIYF.